The next 18 T cell receptor beta chains were all read from a single sample in a study of quantifying T cell responses using KT2 cells. As for the study in general: RNA was reverse transcribed with TCR alpha and beta constant-region primers.

A single-stranded UMI oligo with SP2 sequence was ligated to cDNA 3' ends. The first PCR ran roughly 4 cycles with an equimolar RC1.1 and RC1.2 beta primer mix. TCRdb fed the UMI-ligation and nested PCR reads into MiXCR, producing one record per CDR3 protein. This table holds roughly 50,000 distinct CDR3 sequences, approximately 13% found once. The material sequenced was PBMCs spiked with cells of the T cell clone KT2. Source of these receptors: a human donor.

This clonotype was counted ten times or more. V usage is TRBV20-1 and J usage is TRBJ2-7; 9 positions agree with TRBD1. Trimming at V came to 5 bases and at J to 1 base, leaving 9 bases not matched to a gene. Germline assignment: CDR1 DFQATT and CDR2 SNEGSKA (reference sequence). The CDR3 consists of 15 residues. CDR3 sequence: CSAFLRDRDSYEQYF. For the CDR3, the DNA is TGCAGTGCTTTCCTCCGGGACAGGGATTCCTACGAGCAGTACTTC.

The chain carries TRBV6-1 and TRBJ1-1, with no clear D. Germline-derived CDR1 and CDR2 are MNHNS and SASEGT. V lost 6 bases and J 0 bases, leaving 11 bases between the germline ends. The CDR3 length is 14 residues. This chain's CDR3 is CASRRWRMNTEAFF. DNA for the CDR3: TGTGCCAGCAGACGGTGGAGGATGAACACTGAAGCTTTCTTT.

V usage is TRBV24-1 and J usage is TRBJ1-4; TRBD1 might be the D (5 bases). CDR1 is KGHDR and CDR2 is SFDVKD in the germline V gene. The CDR3 contains 17 residues. With 3 bases removed from V and 8 bases from J, the gap between germline ends came to 21 bases. The CDR3: CATSDPGTSGDGEKLFF. CDR3 coding DNA: TGTGCCACCAGTGATCCCGGGACCTCGGGGGATGGAGAAAAACTGTTTTTT.

This clonotype was seen more than once but under ten times. This rearrangement joins TRBV5-1 to TRBJ2-1, with 8 bases matching TRBD2. The length of the CDR3 is 15 residues. The germline V gene encodes CDR1 SGHRS and CDR2 YFSETQ. J gave up 4 bases and V 0 bases, and 3 bases lay outside the gene matches. The CDR3 here is CASSLEAGGYNEQFF. CDR3 sequence (DNA): TGCGCCAGCAGCTTGGAGGCGGGGGGTTACAATGAGCAGTTCTTC.

The genes are TRBV6-5 and TRBJ2-4; D unclear. The germline V and J ends were trimmed by 10 bases and 4 bases, with 8 bases remaining between them. Germline V gene sequence: CDR1 MNHEY, CDR2 SVGAGI. There are 11 residues in the CDR3. CDR3 nucleotide sequence: TGTGCCACCACCAGGAAAAACATTCAGTACTTC. Protein sequence: CATTRKNIQYF.

This rearrangement joins TRBV7-2 to TRBJ1-1; TRBD1 matches at 7 bases. The CDR3 runs to 14 residues. V shed 3 bases, J shed 4 bases, and the junction held 5 bases outside the gene matches. CDR1 is SGHTA, CDR2 FQGNSA, per germline. CDR3 sequence reads: CASSLAGGVTEAFF. The DNA for the CDR3 is TGTGCCAGCAGCTTGGCAGGGGGGGTCACTGAAGCTTTCTTT. The full variable domain, with the rest looked up from reference TRBV7-2 and TRBJ1-1, is GAGVSQSPSNKVTEKGKDVELRCDPISGHTALYWYRQSLGQGLEFLIYFQGNSAPDKSGLPSDRFSAERTGGSVSTLTIQRTQQEDSAVYLCASSLAGGVTEAFFGQGTRLTVV.

The chain has TRBV2 and TRBJ2-1; no clear D. The CDR3 loop spans 11 amino acids. The V gene lost 8 bases and the J gene lost 9 bases, with 11 bases spanning the gap. Germline V gene data show CDR1 as SNHLY and CDR2 as FYNNEI. The CDR3 region is CASSISPEQFF. The CDR3 nucleotides are TGTGCCAGCTCGATAAGCCCTGAGCAGTTCTTC. Full variable domain (remainder filled in from reference TRBV2 and TRBJ2-1): EPEVTQTPSHQVTQMGQEVILRCVPISNHLYFYWYRQILGQKVEFLVSFYNNEISEKSEIFDDQFSVERPDGSNFTLKIRSTKLEDSAMYFCASSISPEQFFGPGTRLTVL.

The genes are TRBV12-3 or TRBV12-4 and TRBJ2-3; D unresolved. There are 14 residues in the CDR3. Trimming stripped 3 bases from V and 2 bases from J, with 9 bases between. The CDR3 region is CASSLNGDTDTQYF. The DNA for the CDR3 is TGTGCCAGCAGTTTGAACGGAGACACAGATACGCAGTATTTT.

This clonotype has a count of ten or more. V is TRBV4-2 and J is TRBJ1-3; perhaps TRBD1 as D (5 bases). Trimming stripped 3 bases from V and 2 bases from J, with 14 bases between. Germline V gives CDR1 LGHNA, CDR2 YNFKEQ. The CDR3 is 16 residues long. The CDR3: CASSHRQNPTGNTIYF. DNA for the CDR3: TGTGCCAGCAGCCACCGACAGAATCCCACTGGAAACACCATATATTTT.

This clonotype has only a few counts. The chain links TRBV29-1 to TRBJ1-5; D unresolved. Germline V gives CDR1 SQVTM, CDR2 ANQGSEA. The CDR3 has 10 residues. Trimming pared 4 bases from V and 7 bases from J, leaving 5 bases between. CDR3 in amino acids: CSVVTQPQHF. The CDR3 nucleotides read TGCAGCGTTGTAACCCAGCCCCAGCATTTT.

The chain uses TRBV11-2 and TRBJ1-2, with TRBD1 matching 7 bases. Germline CDR1 SGHAT, CDR2 FQNNGV. With V trimmed by 2 bases and J by 0 bases, 0 bases remained unmatched. This CDR3 has 14 amino acids. This CDR3 reads CASSLQGANYGYTF. The CDR3 nucleotides are TGTGCCAGCAGCTTACAGGGGGCTAACTATGGCTACACCTTC.

This clonotype has a handful of counts. The CDR3 region is CASSPSGPAPYEQYF. DNA for the CDR3: TGTGCCAGCAGCCCCAGCGGGCCAGCCCCCTACGAGCAGTACTTC. The chain has TRBV7-9 and TRBJ2-7; perhaps TRBD2 as D (6 bases). CDR3 length: 15 residues. In germline, CDR1 is SEHNR, CDR2 FQNEAQ (reference sequence). V was shortened by 5 bases and J by 2 bases, with 16 bases between the two germline ends. The full variable domain, completed using reference TRBV7-9 and TRBJ2-7, is DTGVSQNPRHKITKRGQNVTFRCDPISEHNRLYWYRQTLGQGPEFLTYFQNEAQLEKSRLLSDRFSAERPKGSFSTLEIQRTEQGDSAMYLCASSPSGPAPYEQYFGPGTRLTVT.

The chain has TRBV20-1 and TRBJ1-2; 9 bases agree with TRBD1. The germline gives CDR1 DFQATT, CDR2 SNEGSKA (reference sequence). The CDR3 spans 12 residues. The J segment lost 8 bases and the V segment lost 7 bases, leaving 8 bases of the junction unmatched. CDR3 sequence reads: CSVTQGAGGYTF. As DNA, the CDR3 is TGCAGTGTAACACAGGGGGCTGGCGGCTACACCTTC.

This clonotype was found a few times. The genes are TRBV12-3 or TRBV12-4 and TRBJ2-4; 14 bases fit TRBD2. Germline trimming cut 7 bases from V and 0 bases from J; bases unmatched to any gene: 8. This CDR3 is 18 amino acids long. For the CDR3, the DNA is TGTGCCAGCACCTTCGGACTAGCGGGAGGCGGAGCCAAAAACATTCAGTACTTC. It yields the protein CASTFGLAGGGAKNIQYF.

The chain is built from TRBV12-3 or TRBV12-4 and TRBJ2-5; maybe TRBD1 (6 bases). The CDR3 length is 13 residues. Trimming took off 6 bases at V and 7 bases at J, with 15 bases between the two ends. Here the CDR3 reads CASRTGPGGTQYF. In nucleotides, the CDR3 is TGTGCCAGCAGGACAGGACCTGGGGGGACCCAGTACTTC.

The chain employs TRBV11-1 and TRBJ2-5; 9 bases align to TRBD1. V trimming: 5 bases; J trimming: 1 base; junction bases outside the gene matches: 8. Germline V CDR1 and CDR2: SGHAT, FQDESV (reference sequence). The length of the CDR3 is 16 residues. CDR3 region: CASSRTTGGPQETQYF. CDR3 DNA: TGTGCCAGCAGCCGTACGACAGGGGGTCCCCAAGAGACCCAGTACTTC.

This sequence joins TRBV20-1 and TRBJ1-1, with TRBD1 as a possible D gene (5 bases). CDR3 length: 13 amino acids. The germline V gene has CDR1 DFQATT and CDR2 SNEGSKA (reference sequence). V lost 5 bases and J lost 4, with 14 bases in between. This chain's CDR3 is CSALPGGGTEAFF. CDR3 nucleotide sequence: TGCAGTGCTCTTCCGGGGGGTGGCACTGAAGCTTTCTTT.

At least ten counts were recorded for this clonotype. This chain joins TRBV20-1 and TRBJ1-1; perhaps TRBD1 as D (5 bases). CDR3 length equals 14 residues. The V end was cut by 0 bases, the J end by 2 bases, with 10 bases between. The germline gives CDR1 DFQATT, CDR2 SNEGSKA (reference sequence). This CDR3 reads CSARDWRGNTEAFF. CDR3 sequence (DNA): TGCAGTGCTAGAGATTGGAGGGGAAACACTGAAGCTTTCTTT.